These T cell receptor beta chains were read from a single sample in a study of cytomegalovirus exposure and HLA in healthy donors. The table came from immunoSEQ multiplex PCR; TCRdb's copy has only in-frame clones and leaves some out. The sample has around 59,000 clones, 75% to 85% seen once. Material for sequencing was PBMCs. The receptors originated from a middle-aged woman in good health and CMV-seronegative. The CDR3 runs from the conserved cysteine through the conserved F or W. Fields, in order: V gene, J gene, clone size, D gene, CDR3 DNA, CDR3 protein. A D gene is named only where the DNA matches it firmly. Clone size is not always given. Where it is, it says once, few, many or a class for expanded clones.

v_call: TRBV28
j_call: TRBJ2-7
clone_size: .
d_call: TRBD2
cdr3_nt: TGTGCCAGCAGTCATCGACTAGCGGGACTATACGAGCAGTACTTC
cdr3_aa: CASSHRLAGLYEQYF

v_call: TRBV21-1
j_call: TRBJ2-1
clone_size: .
d_call: .
cdr3_nt: TGTGCCAGCAGCCCTCGTCATATGGCGGAGGGACTCGGGGATGAGCAGTTCTTC
cdr3_aa: CASSPRHMAEGLGDEQFF

v_call: TRBV11-2
j_call: TRBJ1-5
clone_size: few
d_call: TRBD1
cdr3_nt: TGTGCCAGCAGCTCAGGGGGCAGCAATCAGCCCCAGCATTTT
cdr3_aa: CASSSGGSNQPQHF

v_call: TRBV28
j_call: TRBJ1-5
clone_size: .
d_call: .
cdr3_nt: TGTGCCAGCAGTACGGGGGTCACCAATCAGCCCCAGCATTTT
cdr3_aa: CASSTGVTNQPQHF

v_call: TRBV4-1
j_call: TRBJ2-1
clone_size: once
d_call: TRBD1
cdr3_nt: TGCGCCAGCAGCCAGGGACAGGGGCGGTACAATGAGCAGTTCTTC
cdr3_aa: CASSQGQGRYNEQFF

v_call: TRBV5-1
j_call: TRBJ2-1
clone_size: .
d_call: TRBD2
cdr3_nt: TGCGCCAGCAGCTTGGTCGGGCTAGCGGGAATCAACCACAATGAGCAGTTCTTC
cdr3_aa: CASSLVGLAGINHNEQFF

v_call: TRBV30
j_call: TRBJ1-2
clone_size: .
d_call: TRBD1
cdr3_nt: TGTGCCTGGAACCTACAGGGGCCTTCTAACTATGGCTACACCTTC
cdr3_aa: CAWNLQGPSNYGYTF

v_call: TRBV2
j_call: TRBJ2-7
clone_size: .
d_call: .
cdr3_nt: TGTGCCAGCAGCCAGGGGGGTTACGAGCAGTACTTC
cdr3_aa: CASSQGGYEQYF

v_call: TRBV13
j_call: TRBJ2-3
clone_size: .
d_call: TRBD2
cdr3_nt: TGTGCCAGCAGCTTGCGGACTAGCCCGAGCCCGGCGGATACGCAGTATTTT
cdr3_aa: CASSLRTSPSPADTQYF

v_call: TRBV13
j_call: TRBJ2-1
clone_size: .
d_call: .
cdr3_nt: TGTGCCAGCAGCTTAGGCGGGAGCTCCTACAATGAGCAGTTCTTC
cdr3_aa: CASSLGGSSYNEQFF

v_call: TRBV29-1
j_call: TRBJ1-1
clone_size: few
d_call: TRBD1
cdr3_nt: TGCAGCGTTGCGGAGGGGGCACGCACTGAAGCTTTCTTT
cdr3_aa: CSVAEGARTEAFF

v_call: TRBV28
j_call: TRBJ2-5
clone_size: .
d_call: .
cdr3_nt: TGTGCCAGCAGGCTGTACAGGGACCAAGAGACCCAGTACTTC
cdr3_aa: CASRLYRDQETQYF

v_call: TRBV28
j_call: TRBJ2-2
clone_size: few
d_call: .
cdr3_nt: TGTGCCAGCTTACAGGGGGGGAGCACCGGGGAGCTGTTTTTT
cdr3_aa: CASLQGGSTGELFF

v_call: TRBV9
j_call: TRBJ2-1
clone_size: .
d_call: .
cdr3_nt: TGTGCCAGCAGCGGCAGTTTCAATGAGCAGTTCTTC
cdr3_aa: CASSGSFNEQFF

v_call: TRBV9
j_call: TRBJ1-4
clone_size: few
d_call: .
cdr3_nt: TGTGCCAGCAGCGAAGACAGTCTGGGAAAACTGTTTTTT
cdr3_aa: CASSEDSLGKLFF

v_call: TRBV4-2
j_call: TRBJ2-3
clone_size: .
d_call: .
cdr3_nt: TGTGCCAGCAGCCAAGATGAGGCCCTCACAGATACGCAGTATTTT
cdr3_aa: CASSQDEALTDTQYF

v_call: TRBV10-3
j_call: TRBJ2-7
clone_size: .
d_call: .
cdr3_nt: TGTGCCATCAGTGAGACAGAAGCGGCCGAGCAGTACTTC
cdr3_aa: CAISETEAAEQYF

v_call: TRBV19
j_call: TRBJ2-7
clone_size: .
d_call: TRBD2
cdr3_nt: TGTGCCAGTAGTTTGGGACTAGCGGGAGGGCCTCGGTCCTACGAGCAGTACTTC
cdr3_aa: CASSLGLAGGPRSYEQYF

v_call: TRBV6-6
j_call: TRBJ1-2
clone_size: once
d_call: .
cdr3_nt: TGTGCCAGCAGTCTTCCCGGCGGGGGCGAGGATGGCTACACCTTC
cdr3_aa: CASSLPGGGEDGYTF

v_call: TRBV2
j_call: TRBJ2-7
clone_size: once
d_call: .
cdr3_nt: TGTGCCAGCAGCCTCCGGGACTTGGGCTCCTACGAGCAGTACTTC
cdr3_aa: CASSLRDLGSYEQYF

v_call: TRBV2
j_call: TRBJ2-1
clone_size: .
d_call: .
cdr3_nt: TGTGCCAGCAGTGAAGAGACAGGTCCGCAGTTCTTC
cdr3_aa: CASSEETGPQFF

v_call: TRBV28
j_call: TRBJ1-2
clone_size: .
d_call: .
cdr3_nt: TGTGCCAGCCGTCCCCGGGGGGCCAACTATGGCTACACCTTC
cdr3_aa: CASRPRGANYGYTF

v_call: TRBV7-2
j_call: TRBJ2-7
clone_size: .
d_call: TRBD2
cdr3_nt: TGTGCCAGCAGCCCCGGTACGGGACTAGCGGGAAGCTACGAGCAGTACTTC
cdr3_aa: CASSPGTGLAGSYEQYF

v_call: TRBV6-5
j_call: TRBJ1-1
clone_size: .
d_call: TRBD1
cdr3_nt: TGTGCCAGCAGTCAGACAGGGGGCACTGAAGCTTTCTTT
cdr3_aa: CASSQTGGTEAFF

v_call: TRBV7-2
j_call: TRBJ1-1
clone_size: .
d_call: TRBD1
cdr3_nt: TGTGCCAGCAGCTTAGGACAGGGGATGGGGAACACTGAAGCTTTCTTT
cdr3_aa: CASSLGQGMGNTEAFF

v_call: TRBV4-1
j_call: TRBJ2-3
clone_size: .
d_call: TRBD2
cdr3_nt: TGCGCCAGCAGCCAAGCTCTAGCGGGTCGCACAGATACGCAGTATTTT
cdr3_aa: CASSQALAGRTDTQYF

v_call: TRBV29-1
j_call: TRBJ2-1
clone_size: .
d_call: TRBD2
cdr3_nt: TGCAGCGTTGCCTCCGGGACTAGCGGGAGGGCCTACAATGAGCAGTTCTTC
cdr3_aa: CSVASGTSGRAYNEQFF

v_call: TRBV18
j_call: TRBJ1-2
clone_size: .
d_call: .
cdr3_nt: TGTGCCAGCTCACACGGGGAGGAGGGAACTGGCTACACCTTC
cdr3_aa: CASSHGEEGTGYTF

v_call: TRBV27
j_call: TRBJ2-1
clone_size: .
d_call: TRBD2
cdr3_nt: TGTGCCAGCAGTCGGGGACTAGCGGAAATCTACAATGAGCAGTTCTTC
cdr3_aa: CASSRGLAEIYNEQFF

v_call: TRBV28
j_call: TRBJ2-1
clone_size: .
d_call: TRBD1
cdr3_nt: TGTGCCAGCAGCCCCGGGACAGGGACAAAAAATGAGCAGTTCTTC
cdr3_aa: CASSPGTGTKNEQFF

v_call: TRBV7-6
j_call: TRBJ2-3
clone_size: once
d_call: TRBD1
cdr3_nt: TGTGCCAGCAGCTTCTTCGGACAGGGAAGAACAGATACGCAGTATTTT
cdr3_aa: CASSFFGQGRTDTQYF

v_call: TRBV6-5
j_call: TRBJ1-1
clone_size: .
d_call: .
cdr3_nt: TGTGCCAGCAGTTCCCTCTCGGGACTCATGAACACTGAAGCTTTCTTT
cdr3_aa: CASSSLSGLMNTEAFF

v_call: TRBV5-1
j_call: TRBJ2-1
clone_size: .
d_call: TRBD2
cdr3_nt: TGCGCCAGCACCTCCTACACCCCTAGCGGGAGGAGCTCCTACAATGAGCAGTTCTTC
cdr3_aa: CASTSYTPSGRSSYNEQFF

v_call: TRBV7-3
j_call: TRBJ2-7
clone_size: few
d_call: TRBD2
cdr3_nt: TGTGCCAGCAGCTTAGGGGCTAGCGGGGCCTACGAGCAGTACTTC
cdr3_aa: CASSLGASGAYEQYF

v_call: TRBV10-3
j_call: TRBJ2-2
clone_size: once
d_call: .
cdr3_nt: TGTGCCATCGCCGGGGTCGCGAACACCGGGGAGCTGTTTTTT
cdr3_aa: CAIAGVANTGELFF

v_call: TRBV27
j_call: TRBJ2-7
clone_size: .
d_call: TRBD1
cdr3_nt: TGTGCCAGCAGTTTAAATGGGCGGGACAGGGCCTACGAGCAGTACTTC
cdr3_aa: CASSLNGRDRAYEQYF

v_call: TRBV7-8
j_call: TRBJ2-7
clone_size: .
d_call: .
cdr3_nt: TGTGCCAGCAGCTTAGCACGGGGTACCTACGAGCAGTACTTC
cdr3_aa: CASSLARGTYEQYF

v_call: TRBV4-1
j_call: TRBJ2-2
clone_size: .
d_call: TRBD1
cdr3_nt: TGCGCCAGCAGGTCCGGACAGGGAACCGGGGAGCTGTTTTTT
cdr3_aa: CASRSGQGTGELFF

v_call: TRBV6-5
j_call: TRBJ1-1
clone_size: .
d_call: TRBD1
cdr3_nt: TGTGCCAGCACCCATACCGGGACAGGGGAGACTGAAGCTTTCTTT
cdr3_aa: CASTHTGTGETEAFF

v_call: TRBV25-1
j_call: TRBJ2-1
clone_size: .
d_call: TRBD2
cdr3_nt: TGTGCCAGCAGTCCCCACGGGACTAGCGGGAGTGTTGAGCAGTTCTTC
cdr3_aa: CASSPHGTSGSVEQFF

v_call: TRBV28
j_call: TRBJ2-7
clone_size: .
d_call: .
cdr3_nt: TGTGCCAGCAGGCAGGGGGGCTACGAGCAGTACTTC
cdr3_aa: CASRQGGYEQYF

v_call: TRBV7-8
j_call: TRBJ1-1
clone_size: .
d_call: .
cdr3_nt: TGTGCCACCTGGGGGGTAACTGAAGCTTTCTTT
cdr3_aa: CATWGVTEAFF

v_call: TRBV5-1
j_call: TRBJ2-2
clone_size: .
d_call: TRBD2
cdr3_nt: TGCGCCAGCAGCTTGTCCGGGACTAGCGGTTACACCGGGGAGCTGTTTTTT
cdr3_aa: CASSLSGTSGYTGELFF

v_call: TRBV4-2
j_call: TRBJ2-1
clone_size: .
d_call: .
cdr3_nt: TGTGCCAGCAGCCAAGAAACCCTAGCCGGATACAATGAGCAGTTCTTC
cdr3_aa: CASSQETLAGYNEQFF

v_call: TRBV18
j_call: TRBJ1-4
clone_size: .
d_call: .
cdr3_nt: TGTGCCAGCTCACCACCATCAGGAAATGAAAAACTGTTTTTT
cdr3_aa: CASSPPSGNEKLFF

v_call: TRBV2
j_call: TRBJ2-3
clone_size: .
d_call: .
cdr3_nt: TGTGCCAGCAGTCCCCCATTTACAGGCAAGACAGATACGCAGTATTTT
cdr3_aa: CASSPPFTGKTDTQYF

v_call: TRBV6-6
j_call: TRBJ1-5
clone_size: .
d_call: .
cdr3_nt: TGTGCCAGCAGTTTTGTAGGGGACAATCAGCCCCAGCATTTT
cdr3_aa: CASSFVGDNQPQHF

v_call: TRBV6-5
j_call: TRBJ1-2
clone_size: once
d_call: .
cdr3_nt: TGTGCCAGCAGAACAGGCTTGGATGGCTACACCTTC
cdr3_aa: CASRTGLDGYTF

v_call: TRBV30
j_call: TRBJ1-1
clone_size: .
d_call: .
cdr3_nt: TGTGCCTGGAGTGCGCGACACAACATGAACACTGAAGCTTTCTTT
cdr3_aa: CAWSARHNMNTEAFF

v_call: TRBV18
j_call: TRBJ1-5
clone_size: once
d_call: .
cdr3_nt: TGTGCCAGCTCGTCGGGTTTTAATCAGCCCCAGCATTTT
cdr3_aa: CASSSGFNQPQHF

v_call: TRBV11-2
j_call: TRBJ1-5
clone_size: few
d_call: .
cdr3_nt: TGTGCCAGCAGCTCGGGTTTAGATCAGCCCCAGCATTTT
cdr3_aa: CASSSGLDQPQHF

v_call: TRBV29-1
j_call: TRBJ1-4
clone_size: .
d_call: .
cdr3_nt: TGCAGCGTTGTATGGGCAGGGTCTACTAATGAAAAACTGTTTTTT
cdr3_aa: CSVVWAGSTNEKLFF

v_call: TRBV28
j_call: TRBJ1-4
clone_size: .
d_call: TRBD1
cdr3_nt: TGTGCCAGTTACTCCGGGACAGGGGGAGAAAAACTGTTTTTT
cdr3_aa: CASYSGTGGEKLFF

v_call: TRBV7-2
j_call: TRBJ2-5
clone_size: once
d_call: .
cdr3_nt: TGTGCCAGCAGCTTAGATTTTGGAGGGACCCAAGAGACCCAGTACTTC
cdr3_aa: CASSLDFGGTQETQYF

v_call: TRBV29-1
j_call: TRBJ1-1
clone_size: few
d_call: .
cdr3_nt: TGCAGCGTTCTGGGGCCGGGGGGGAACACTGAAGCTTTCTTT
cdr3_aa: CSVLGPGGNTEAFF